This T cell receptor beta chain was found in a study of breast tumors, draining lymph nodes, adjacent tissues (dated by TCRdb to the mid-2010s). With regard to the full study: Breast cancer patients provided tumor, adjacent nontumor tissue and axillary lymph nodes, and the study compared the TCR beta repertoires across these three sources. The study aimed to assess the relationships and possible T-cell exchange between tumor, surrounding tissue and draining lymph node repertoires in human breast cancer. Overall results and qualifications from the work: The conclusion that tumor T cells originate in lymph nodes was presented as consistent with a hypothesis rather than as directly demonstrated. Tumor T-cell repertoires showed less diversity than lymph node repertoires and more diversity than nontumor tissue repertoires, and tumor T-cell repertoires showed preferential V and J gene usage. Tumor and nontumor tissue repertoires were found to be significantly more similar in luminal-like than in basal-like breast cancer. The data were considered consistent with the idea that most tumor T cells come from the lymph node and then expand in tumor tissue.

This clonotype has at least ten counts. What antigen it recognizes has not been identified. Base qualities are missing; no much larger clone stands one base away. The axillary draining lymph nodes of breast cancer patients were the source of the lymph node samples. Trimming takes 0 bases from V and 1 base from J, and the germline ends sit 6 bases apart. CDR1 and CDR2 are drawn from the germline V gene (reference sequence): DFQATT, SNEGSKA. The CDR3 numbers 13 residues from cysteine through phenylalanine. The sequence is cut down to CDR3 DNA, 39 bases in frame from base 1. TCRdb shows the sequencer as Illumina HiSeq 2000. TCR beta chain libraries were generated through multiplex PCR amplification. The amplified TCR beta chain products were analyzed by high-throughput sequencing. TCRdb itself trimmed the public reads at Q25 with fastp, ran MiXCR and retained productive beta chains. Entries that share a CDR3 protein sequence are merged under the most common genes and DNA. In this sample the table shows some 150,000 distinct CDR3 sequences, 30% to 40% of which occur a single time. 3% to 4% of the sample is held by the ten biggest clonotypes.

The origin of this receptor is a female donor with breast cancer. Some clones in this sample may be carry-over from other donors' samples. Source material: axillary lymph node tissue. The V and J segments used are TRBV20-1 and TRBJ1-2; too little of a D gene remains to name it. The nucleotides read TGCAGTGCTAGAGATTCCCGTAACTATGGCTACACCTTC. This gives the protein CSARDSRNYGYTF.